This T cell receptor beta chain was retrieved from a study of CD8 T cells in Susac syndrome. V was cut by 3 bases and J by 3 bases, with 12 bases left in between. CDR3 size: 14 residues. Random hexamers were used to reverse transcribe an amount of roughly 0.45 to 1 ug RNA. The amplification used immunoSEQ multiplex PCR on TCR beta CDR3; it spanned 54 Vbeta and 13 Jbeta. MiXCR, run by TCRdb on the immunoSEQ multiplex PCR reads, gives a single entry per CDR3 protein. Of 200,000 or so distinct CDR3 sequences listed, around 96% were seen once; the top ten hold roughly 0.088%. The origin of this receptor is a human donor with multiple sclerosis. This chain uses TRBV12-3 or TRBV12-4 with TRBJ2-7; weak D call: TRBD1 (5 bases). The sample was CD4+ T cells from PBMCs. This CDR3 is CASSLDGHYYEQYF. CDR3 DNA: TGTGCCAGCAGTTTGGACGGACACTACTACGAGCAGTACTTC.